The rows below give T cell receptor beta chains drawn from one sample of a study of regulatory T cells in long-lasting Graves disease. Using its own MiXCR run on the multiplex PCR reads, TCRdb lists one record per CDR3 protein. The data hold around 460,000 distinct CDR3 sequences, with roughly 15% observed a single time. The data also belong to a second study, concerning T cells in Graves' hyperthyroidism and ophthalmopathy.

The starting material was peripheral blood mononuclear cells (PBMCs), obtained at new diagnosis, from a patient treated with antithyroid drugs. All receptors derive from a woman in her forties or fifties with Graves disease. CDR3s include the opening cysteine and the closing phenylalanine or tryptophan. The order of the fields is J gene, clone size, V gene, D gene, CDR3 protein, CDR3 DNA. D genes are given only for firm matches. Size values are once, few and many counts, or a class for expanded clones, and some rows have none.

j_call: TRBJ2-2
clone_size: few
v_call: TRBV7-9
d_call: NA
cdr3_aa: CASSSIGTGVGELFF
cdr3_nt: TGTGCCAGCAGCTCGATCGGGACGGGAGTCGGGGAGCTGTTTTTT

j_call: TRBJ2-7
clone_size: many
v_call: TRBV5-5
d_call: NA
cdr3_aa: CASSDRVETYEQYF
cdr3_nt: TGTGCCAGCAGCGATCGCGTTGAGACCTACGAGCAGTACTTC

j_call: TRBJ1-4
clone_size: NA
v_call: TRBV6-2/TRBV6-3
d_call: NA
cdr3_aa: CASTQRRFEEKLFF
cdr3_nt: TGTGCCAGCACCCAAAGGAGGTTTGAGGAAAAACTGTTTTTT

j_call: TRBJ1-6
clone_size: few
v_call: TRBV30
d_call: NA
cdr3_aa: CAWSRRGSYNSPLHF
cdr3_nt: TGTGCCTGGAGTAGAAGGGGTTCCTATAATTCACCCCTCCACTTT

j_call: TRBJ2-7
clone_size: few
v_call: TRBV18
d_call: NA
cdr3_aa: CASSPPRGSSYEQYF
cdr3_nt: TGTGCCAGCTCACCACCCAGGGGTAGCTCCTACGAGCAGTACTTC

j_call: TRBJ2-1
clone_size: many
v_call: TRBV30
d_call: NA
cdr3_aa: CAWVSDNEQFF
cdr3_nt: TGTGCCTGGGTCAGCGACAATGAGCAGTTCTTC

j_call: TRBJ2-7
clone_size: few
v_call: TRBV7-9
d_call: NA
cdr3_aa: CASSPPGTLSYEQYF
cdr3_nt: TGTGCCAGCAGCCCCCCCGGGACACTTTCCTACGAGCAGTACTTC

j_call: TRBJ2-7
clone_size: few
v_call: TRBV29-1
d_call: TRBD2
cdr3_aa: CSVENRLAGGYEQYF
cdr3_nt: TGCAGCGTTGAAAACCGACTAGCGGGAGGGTACGAGCAGTACTTC

j_call: TRBJ1-2
clone_size: NA
v_call: TRBV5-6
d_call: NA
cdr3_aa: CASSPRVTIGGYTF
cdr3_nt: TGTGCCAGCAGCCCGAGGGTTACCATCGGTGGCTACACCTTC

j_call: TRBJ2-5
clone_size: few
v_call: TRBV7-8
d_call: NA
cdr3_aa: CASSSKTQYF
cdr3_nt: TGTGCCAGCAGCTCGAAGACCCAGTACTTC

j_call: TRBJ2-7
clone_size: few
v_call: TRBV28
d_call: NA
cdr3_aa: CASSTMARPGNWYF
cdr3_nt: TGTGCCAGCAGTACTATGGCCCGTCCGGGGAATTGGTACTTC

j_call: TRBJ2-1
clone_size: few
v_call: TRBV3-1
d_call: TRBD1
cdr3_aa: CASSQSIQGYNEQFF
cdr3_nt: TGTGCCAGCAGCCAATCTATACAGGGGTATAATGAGCAGTTCTTC

j_call: TRBJ1-5
clone_size: few
v_call: TRBV19
d_call: TRBD1
cdr3_aa: CASSMTGDSNQPQHF
cdr3_nt: TGTGCCAGTAGTATGACAGGGGATAGCAATCAGCCCCAGCATTTT

j_call: TRBJ1-1
clone_size: many
v_call: TRBV2
d_call: NA
cdr3_aa: CASSEGTQATEAFF
cdr3_nt: TGTGCCAGCAGTGAAGGGACACAAGCCACTGAAGCTTTCTTT

j_call: TRBJ2-5
clone_size: many
v_call: TRBV25-1
d_call: NA
cdr3_aa: CASSEKGSGVAFIETQYF
cdr3_nt: TGTGCCAGCAGTGAAAAAGGTTCGGGGGTGGCGTTTATTGAGACCCAGTACTTC

j_call: TRBJ1-1
clone_size: many
v_call: TRBV2
d_call: NA
cdr3_aa: CASSDRENTEAFF
cdr3_nt: TGTGCCAGCAGTGACAGGGAGAACACTGAAGCTTTCTTT

j_call: TRBJ2-3
clone_size: NA
v_call: TRBV6-5
d_call: TRBD2
cdr3_aa: CASSLRLAPTSTDTQYF
cdr3_nt: TGTGCCAGCAGTTTGCGACTAGCGCCTACTAGCACAGATACGCAGTATTTT

j_call: TRBJ1-1
clone_size: NA
v_call: TRBV11-2
d_call: TRBD1
cdr3_aa: CASSLVFGDSVEAFF
cdr3_nt: TGTGCCAGCAGCTTAGTCTTCGGGGACAGTGTTGAAGCTTTCTTT

j_call: TRBJ2-3
clone_size: NA
v_call: TRBV25-1
d_call: TRBD2
cdr3_aa: CASSGAGGLLSTDTQYF
cdr3_nt: TGTGCCAGCAGTGGGGCGGGAGGCCTACTATCCACAGATACGCAGTATTTT

j_call: TRBJ2-1
clone_size: many
v_call: TRBV3-1
d_call: NA
cdr3_aa: CASSQVGQTEQFF
cdr3_nt: TGTGCCAGCAGCCAAGTTGGCCAAACAGAGCAGTTCTTC

j_call: TRBJ2-7
clone_size: NA
v_call: TRBV19
d_call: TRBD1
cdr3_aa: CASSPGQGAQAYEQYF
cdr3_nt: TGTGCCAGTAGTCCGGGACAGGGGGCCCAAGCCTACGAGCAGTACTTC

j_call: TRBJ2-7
clone_size: NA
v_call: TRBV2
d_call: TRBD1
cdr3_aa: CASSRQGIDEQYF
cdr3_nt: TGTGCCAGCAGTAGACAGGGGATCGACGAGCAGTACTTC

j_call: TRBJ2-1
clone_size: NA
v_call: TRBV19
d_call: TRBD1
cdr3_aa: CASSIRDLGQGAYNEQFF
cdr3_nt: TGTGCCAGTAGTATCCGCGACCTTGGACAGGGGGCCTACAATGAGCAGTTCTTC

j_call: TRBJ2-7
clone_size: many
v_call: TRBV7-2
d_call: TRBD2
cdr3_aa: CASSEDLAGGTYEQYF
cdr3_nt: TGTGCCAGCAGCGAAGACCTAGCGGGAGGGACCTACGAGCAGTACTTC

j_call: TRBJ2-7
clone_size: NA
v_call: TRBV18
d_call: NA
cdr3_aa: CASSPTVKFYEQYF
cdr3_nt: TGTGCCAGCTCACCAACGGTGAAGTTCTACGAGCAGTACTTC

j_call: TRBJ1-1
clone_size: NA
v_call: TRBV7-9
d_call: NA
cdr3_aa: CASSPKQGNTEAFF
cdr3_nt: TGTGCCAGCAGCCCCAAACAGGGGAACACTGAAGCTTTCTTT

j_call: TRBJ2-7
clone_size: NA
v_call: TRBV9
d_call: TRBD1
cdr3_aa: CASSARPGQSSYEQYF
cdr3_nt: TGTGCCAGCAGCGCCAGACCGGGACAGAGCTCCTACGAGCAGTACTTC

j_call: TRBJ1-3
clone_size: NA
v_call: TRBV11-2
d_call: NA
cdr3_aa: CASSSTIRDSIGGNTIYF
cdr3_nt: TGTGCCAGCAGCTCCACTATCCGGGATTCAATCGGGGGAAACACCATATATTTT

j_call: TRBJ2-3
clone_size: NA
v_call: TRBV19
d_call: TRBD2
cdr3_aa: CASSIRAGDTDTQYF
cdr3_nt: TGTGCCAGTAGTATCCGAGCGGGAGACACAGATACGCAGTATTTT

j_call: TRBJ1-1
clone_size: few
v_call: TRBV5-1
d_call: NA
cdr3_aa: CASSSELVPEAFF
cdr3_nt: TGCGCCAGCAGCAGTGAATTAGTCCCTGAAGCTTTCTTT

j_call: TRBJ2-4
clone_size: few
v_call: TRBV12-3/TRBV12-4
d_call: NA
cdr3_aa: CASSGPSFNIQYF
cdr3_nt: TGTGCCAGCAGTGGGCCGAGTTTTAACATTCAGTACTTC

j_call: TRBJ2-1
clone_size: many
v_call: TRBV27
d_call: NA
cdr3_aa: CASSLSSTSESYNEQFF
cdr3_nt: TGTGCCAGCAGTTTATCGAGCACTAGTGAGTCCTACAATGAGCAGTTCTTC

j_call: TRBJ2-1
clone_size: many
v_call: TRBV12-3/TRBV12-4
d_call: TRBD2
cdr3_aa: CASSLPGLAGGFFANEQFF
cdr3_nt: TGTGCCAGCAGTTTACCGGGACTAGCGGGAGGATTTTTCGCCAATGAGCAGTTCTTC

j_call: TRBJ1-5
clone_size: few
v_call: TRBV28
d_call: NA
cdr3_aa: CASSRPAGAQHF
cdr3_nt: TGTGCCAGCAGTCGGCCGGCTGGGGCCCAGCATTTT

j_call: TRBJ2-5
clone_size: few
v_call: TRBV6-1
d_call: TRBD2
cdr3_aa: CASSPGGGPQETQYF
cdr3_nt: TGTGCCAGCAGTCCCGGCGGGGGGCCTCAGGAGACCCAGTACTTC

j_call: TRBJ2-7
clone_size: few
v_call: TRBV2
d_call: NA
cdr3_aa: CASSDTGRYEQYF
cdr3_nt: TGTGCCAGCAGTGATACAGGGAGGTACGAGCAGTACTTC

j_call: TRBJ1-5
clone_size: many
v_call: TRBV28
d_call: TRBD1
cdr3_aa: CASGTTGGIPPQHF
cdr3_nt: TGTGCCAGCGGTACTACAGGGGGTATCCCGCCCCAGCATTTT

j_call: TRBJ1-5
clone_size: NA
v_call: TRBV3-1
d_call: TRBD1
cdr3_aa: CASSQADRGQPQHF
cdr3_nt: TGTGCCAGCAGCCAAGCCGACAGGGGACAGCCCCAGCATTTT

j_call: TRBJ2-1
clone_size: many
v_call: TRBV29-1
d_call: TRBD2
cdr3_aa: CSVEDEAGENNEQFF
cdr3_nt: TGCAGCGTTGAAGACGAAGCGGGAGAGAACAATGAGCAGTTCTTC

j_call: TRBJ2-5
clone_size: NA
v_call: TRBV27
d_call: TRBD2
cdr3_aa: CASRTRGVGETQYF
cdr3_nt: TGTGCCAGCAGGACTCGGGGGGTTGGAGAGACCCAGTACTTC

j_call: TRBJ2-3
clone_size: NA
v_call: TRBV25-1
d_call: TRBD2
cdr3_aa: CASSAISGSSLDTQYF
cdr3_nt: TGTGCCAGCAGTGCAATTAGCGGGAGTTCACTAGATACGCAGTATTTT

j_call: TRBJ2-1
clone_size: many
v_call: TRBV7-3
d_call: TRBD1
cdr3_aa: CASSLTPTGTGTYNEQFF
cdr3_nt: TGTGCCAGCAGCTTAACCCCCACCGGGACAGGCACCTACAATGAGCAGTTCTTC

j_call: TRBJ2-7
clone_size: NA
v_call: TRBV29-1
d_call: NA
cdr3_aa: CSVEQTGEQYF
cdr3_nt: TGCAGCGTTGAACAGACCGGCGAGCAGTACTTC

j_call: TRBJ1-4
clone_size: many
v_call: TRBV2
d_call: TRBD1
cdr3_aa: CASSTDRPNEKLFF
cdr3_nt: TGTGCCAGCAGTACGGACAGGCCTAATGAAAAACTGTTTTTT

j_call: TRBJ2-7
clone_size: few
v_call: TRBV19
d_call: TRBD2
cdr3_aa: CASSPTQLAANYEQYF
cdr3_nt: TGTGCCAGTAGTCCGACCCAACTAGCGGCCAACTACGAGCAGTACTTC

j_call: TRBJ2-2
clone_size: few
v_call: TRBV29-1
d_call: TRBD1
cdr3_aa: CSVEWQGDLTGELFF
cdr3_nt: TGCAGCGTTGAATGGCAGGGGGATTTGACCGGGGAGCTGTTTTTT

j_call: TRBJ2-5
clone_size: many
v_call: TRBV6-1
d_call: NA
cdr3_aa: CASSLSGYQETQYF
cdr3_nt: TGTGCCAGCAGTCTTTCAGGGTACCAAGAGACCCAGTACTTC

j_call: TRBJ2-2
clone_size: NA
v_call: TRBV7-8
d_call: TRBD1
cdr3_aa: CASSAPTGGAGELFF
cdr3_nt: TGTGCCAGCAGCGCTCCGACAGGGGGCGCGGGGGAGCTGTTTTTT

j_call: TRBJ1-1
clone_size: many
v_call: TRBV12-3/TRBV12-4
d_call: TRBD1
cdr3_aa: CASNGQGDTEAFF
cdr3_nt: TGTGCCAGCAACGGACAGGGGGACACTGAAGCTTTCTTT

j_call: TRBJ2-2
clone_size: many
v_call: TRBV27
d_call: NA
cdr3_aa: CASSLHTGDHTGELFF
cdr3_nt: TGTGCCAGCAGTTTACATACGGGAGATCACACCGGGGAGCTGTTTTTT

j_call: TRBJ1-3
clone_size: few
v_call: TRBV12-3/TRBV12-4
d_call: NA
cdr3_aa: CASSTPGSYSGNTIYF
cdr3_nt: TGTGCCAGCAGTACTCCGGGGTCCTACTCTGGAAACACCATATATTTT

j_call: TRBJ2-7
clone_size: few
v_call: TRBV18
d_call: NA
cdr3_aa: CASSPGQLAGAYEQYF
cdr3_nt: TGTGCCAGCTCACCGGGACAACTAGCAGGAGCCTACGAGCAGTACTTC

j_call: TRBJ2-3
clone_size: NA
v_call: TRBV7-2
d_call: NA
cdr3_aa: CASSLEVRDRPYF
cdr3_nt: TGTGCCAGCAGCTTAGAAGTGAGGGATCGCCCGTATTTT

j_call: TRBJ2-7
clone_size: NA
v_call: TRBV28
d_call: TRBD1
cdr3_aa: CASSSAGTGAEQYF
cdr3_nt: TGTGCCAGCAGTTCCGCCGGGACAGGGGCCGAGCAGTACTTC

j_call: TRBJ2-1
clone_size: many
v_call: TRBV9
d_call: NA
cdr3_aa: CASSVGIGDSSYNEQFF
cdr3_nt: TGTGCCAGCAGCGTAGGAATCGGGGACTCCTCCTACAATGAGCAGTTCTTC